A few counts support the clone carrying this T cell receptor beta chain. Its antigen is undetermined. Naive-designated CD8 cells lacked CD45RO, were positively enriched for CCR7, and omitted terminally differentiated effector memory CD45RA+ cells. There were only Caucasian adults among the donors, and all lived in Nashville, Tennessee. This entry comes from a study of shared clonotypes between healthy human individuals. Assay used: immunoSEQ multiplex PCR; TCRdb lists only in-frame clones, some missing. This table has some 740,000 clones, over 90% appearing once. General study findings and limits: Naive subsets, compared against memory subsets, generally had larger estimated richness values.

CDR1 and CDR2 from the germline V gene are LNHDA and SQIVND (reference sequence). The J segment lost 5 bases and the V segment lost 3 bases, leaving 5 bases of the junction unmatched. This CDR3 has 15 residues. The J gene is TRBJ2-2, the V gene TRBV19; 8 positions agree with TRBD2. This TCR derives from a man under 40 in good health. The specimen sequenced was naive CD8+ T cells sorted from blood. CDR3 in amino acids: CASSMQREWTGELFF. Written as DNA, the CDR3 is TGTGCCAGTAGTATGCAGCGGGAGTGGACCGGGGAGCTGTTTTTT.